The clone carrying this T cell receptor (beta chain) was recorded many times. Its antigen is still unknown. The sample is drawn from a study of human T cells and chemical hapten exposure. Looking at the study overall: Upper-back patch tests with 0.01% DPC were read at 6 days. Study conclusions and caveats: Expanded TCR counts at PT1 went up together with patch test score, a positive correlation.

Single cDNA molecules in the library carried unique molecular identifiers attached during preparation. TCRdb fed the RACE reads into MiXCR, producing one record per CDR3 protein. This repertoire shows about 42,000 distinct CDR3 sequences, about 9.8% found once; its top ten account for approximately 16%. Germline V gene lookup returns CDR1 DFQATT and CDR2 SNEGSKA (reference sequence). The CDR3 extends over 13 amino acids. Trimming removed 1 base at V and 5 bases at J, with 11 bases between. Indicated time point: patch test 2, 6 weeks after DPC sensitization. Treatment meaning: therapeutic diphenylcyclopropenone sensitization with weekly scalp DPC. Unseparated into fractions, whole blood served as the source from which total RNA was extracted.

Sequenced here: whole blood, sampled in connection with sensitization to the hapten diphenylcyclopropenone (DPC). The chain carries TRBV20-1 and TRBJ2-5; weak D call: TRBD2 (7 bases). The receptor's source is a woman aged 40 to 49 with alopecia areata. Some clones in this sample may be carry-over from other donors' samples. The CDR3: CSARAGGGETQYF. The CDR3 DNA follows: TGCAGTGCTAGAGCGGGGGGCGGGGAGACCCAGTACTTC.